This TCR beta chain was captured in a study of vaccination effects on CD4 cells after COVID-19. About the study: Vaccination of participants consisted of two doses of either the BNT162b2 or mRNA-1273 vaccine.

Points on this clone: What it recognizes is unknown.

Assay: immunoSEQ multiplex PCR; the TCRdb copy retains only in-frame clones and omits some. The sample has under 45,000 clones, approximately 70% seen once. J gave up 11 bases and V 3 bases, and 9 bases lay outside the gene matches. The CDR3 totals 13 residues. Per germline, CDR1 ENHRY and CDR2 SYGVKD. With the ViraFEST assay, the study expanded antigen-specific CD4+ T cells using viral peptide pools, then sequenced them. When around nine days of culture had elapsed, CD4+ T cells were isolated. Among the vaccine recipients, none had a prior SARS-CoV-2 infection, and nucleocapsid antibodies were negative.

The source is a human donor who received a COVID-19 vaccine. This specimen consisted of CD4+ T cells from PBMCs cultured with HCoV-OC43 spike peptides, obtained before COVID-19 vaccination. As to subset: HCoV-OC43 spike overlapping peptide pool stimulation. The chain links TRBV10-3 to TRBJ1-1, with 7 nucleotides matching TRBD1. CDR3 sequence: CAISDDGGGKAFF. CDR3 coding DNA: TGTGCCATCAGTGATGATGGAGGGGGCAAGGCTTTCTTT.